The source of this TCR beta chain is a study of blood T cell repertoires in COVID-19. About the research overall: The United States, Italy and Spain supplied acute and convalescent COVID-19 samples. The analysed material was cDNA or gDNA that came from T cells, B-cell-depleted T cells, or PBMCs.

V was trimmed by 0 bases and J by 4 bases, leaving 15 bases between them. This CDR3 spans 16 amino acids. The germline gives CDR1 SEHNR, CDR2 FQNEAQ (reference sequence). As originally analysed: Estimates of nucleated cell counts were drawn from the amplification of reference gene primers. Measured with immunoSEQ multiplex PCR; TCRdb has only the in-frame clones, and not every one. D and trimming were read from the DNA, whereas the V and J calls and clone size are those reported in that table. The sample shows about 200,000 clones, around 80% of them seen only once. Only one count was recorded for this clone.

The TCR comes from a woman between 35 and 50 years old with acute or convalescent COVID-19. Sequencing was performed on peripheral blood. The rearrangement links TRBV7-9 to TRBJ1-2; D is unresolved. The CDR3 protein is CASSLAGAAGSYGYTF. In DNA form, the CDR3 reads TGTGCCAGCAGCTTAGCTGGTGCCGCCGGTTCCTATGGCTACACCTTC.